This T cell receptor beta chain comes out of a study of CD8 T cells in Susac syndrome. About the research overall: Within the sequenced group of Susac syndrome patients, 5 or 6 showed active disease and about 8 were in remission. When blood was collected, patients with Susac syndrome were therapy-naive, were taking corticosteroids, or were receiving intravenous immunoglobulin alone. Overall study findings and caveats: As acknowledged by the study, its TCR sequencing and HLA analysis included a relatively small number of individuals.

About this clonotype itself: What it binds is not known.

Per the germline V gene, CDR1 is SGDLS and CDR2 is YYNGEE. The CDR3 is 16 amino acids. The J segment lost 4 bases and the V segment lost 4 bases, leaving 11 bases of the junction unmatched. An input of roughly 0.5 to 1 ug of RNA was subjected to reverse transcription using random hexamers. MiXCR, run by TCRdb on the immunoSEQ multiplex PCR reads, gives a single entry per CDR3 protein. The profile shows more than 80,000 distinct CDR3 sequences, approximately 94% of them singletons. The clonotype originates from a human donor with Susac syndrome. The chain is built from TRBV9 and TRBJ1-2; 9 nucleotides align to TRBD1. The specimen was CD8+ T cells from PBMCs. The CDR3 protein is CASSSGDGTGIYGYTF. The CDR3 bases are TGTGCCAGCAGCTCAGGGGACGGGACAGGGATCTATGGCTACACCTTC.